A single sample gave rise to the 6 T cell receptor beta chains below, sequenced in a study of T cell responses to AZD1222 COVID-19 vaccine. Assay: immunoSEQ multiplex PCR; the TCRdb copy retains only in-frame clones and omits some. The table records over 150,000 clones, 85% to 90% of them present only once. The material sequenced was peripheral blood, taken 28 days after the second AZD1222 dose. These TCRs come from an adult who received the AZD1222 COVID-19 vaccine.

The chain joins TRBV11-3 to TRBJ2-3; 12 bases are shared with TRBD2. This CDR3 has 15 amino acids. After removal of 3 bases from V and 6 bases from J, the junction contained 4 bases not matched to a gene. Looked up from germline, CDR1 is SGHNT and CDR2 is YENEEA. CDR3 sequence reads: CASSFTSGGMDTQYF. CDR3 nucleotides: TGTGCCAGCAGCTTCACTAGCGGGGGGATGGATACGCAGTATTTT. Using reference TRBV11-3 and TRBJ2-3 for the parts outside the CDR3, the full variable domain is EAGVVQSPRYKIIEKKQPVAFWCNPISGHNTLYWYLQNLGQGPELLIRYENEEAVDDSQLPKDRFSAERLKGVDSTLKIQPAELGDSAVYLCASSFTSGGMDTQYFGPGTRLTVL.

The chain carries TRBV7-3 and TRBJ2-5; the D gene is possibly TRBD1 (6 bases). Germline V gene data show CDR1 as SGHTA and CDR2 as FQGTGA. V gave up 4 bases and J gave up 4 bases, with 10 bases separating them. CDR3 length equals 13 residues. The CDR3 DNA reads TGTGCCAGCAGCTCAGGGGTGGGAGAGACCCAGTACTTC. This gives the protein CASSSGVGETQYF.

The chain is built from TRBV30 and TRBJ1-2; maybe TRBD1 (5 bases). The V and J ends lost 3 bases and 1 base respectively, with 9 bases between them. Germline-derived CDR1 and CDR2 are GTSNPN and SVGIG (reference sequence). The CDR3 consists of 13 residues. The CDR3 sequence is CAWSDRHNYGYTF. CDR3 nucleotide sequence: TGTGCCTGGAGCGACAGACATAACTATGGCTACACCTTC.

This clone was found once. V is TRBV9 and J is TRBJ2-3; 13 positions match TRBD2. J was trimmed by 4 bases and V by 1 base; bases with no gene match: 0. Germline V gene data show CDR1 as SGDLS and CDR2 as YYNGEE. CDR3 size: 15 residues. The CDR3 is CASSVTSGGADTQYF. In DNA form, the CDR3 reads TGTGCCAGCAGCGTAACTAGCGGGGGGGCAGATACGCAGTATTTT.

V usage is TRBV7-8 and J usage is TRBJ1-2; 9 nucleotides align to TRBD1. Germline V lookup: CDR1 SGHVS, CDR2 FQNEAQ. J gave up 6 bases and V 4 bases, and 6 bases lay outside the gene matches. The CDR3 is 14 residues long. The CDR3 bases are TGTGCCAGCAGCTCCAACAGGGGGCTAGATGGCTACACCTTC. It yields the protein CASSSNRGLDGYTF.

This clone appeared a few times. The chain recombines TRBV7-2 with TRBJ2-1; 8 nucleotides match TRBD1. Germline loops: CDR1 SGHTA, CDR2 FQGNSA. J lost 3 bases, V lost 1 base, and 2 bases had no gene match. CDR3 size: 15 residues. CDR3 protein: CASSLVGQGYNEQFF. In nucleotides, the CDR3 is TGTGCCAGCAGCTTAGTAGGACAGGGCTACAATGAGCAGTTCTTC.